This T cell receptor (beta chain) was captured by sequencing in a study of long-term antiretroviral therapy in people with HIV. Study-level points and caveats: Repertoire composition at all time points was dominated by clones that had expanded before ART. Possibly under older ART regimens, blood was drawn between about 2003 and 2017. Against controls, HIV repertoires showed narrower ranges of CDR3 length.

Investigators performed immunoSEQ version v3.0 at survey level. Profiled with immunoSEQ multiplex PCR; TCRdb holds only in-frame clones, not every one. The sample consists of nearly 30,000 clones, around 90% of them appearing once. V gave up 0 bases and J gave up 6 bases, with 9 bases separating them. The CDR3 totals 13 residues. CDR1 and CDR2 from the germline V gene are SGHVS and FQNEAQ. Everyone in the study who had HIV was treated in the United States. A note on this clone: Its antigen is as yet unknown.

Sequenced material: unsorted PBMCs, taken 3.2 years before starting antiretroviral therapy. The chain combines TRBV7-8 with TRBJ2-7, with D hard to call. This clonotype was obtained from a man aged 45-65 years with HIV. Here the CDR3 reads CASSLAGWGEQYF. In DNA form, the CDR3 reads TGTGCCAGCAGCTTAGCGGGCTGGGGCGAGCAGTACTTC.